This record concerns one TCR beta chain sequence. Its antigen remains unidentified. The data were obtained in a study of OX40 agonist ivuxolimab in advanced cancers. Study overall: Ivuxolimab, an antibody acting as an agonist of OX40 (CD134), was used to treat patients. Partial responses occurred in three patients (one hepatocellular carcinoma, two cutaneous melanoma).

The study's findings and limits: Clones of CD4+ and CD8+ blood T cells grew by week 6 at doses of 0.1 to 3.0 mg/kg. The study found that CD8+ T cells averaged more expanded clones than CD4+.

This table comes from immunoSEQ multiplex PCR, and its TCRdb copy is limited to in-frame clones, with some not included. The sample carries about 150,000 clones, roughly 92% recorded once. Germline assignment: CDR1 ENHRY and CDR2 SYGVKD. With V trimmed by 7 bases and J by 2 bases, 12 bases remained unmatched. The CDR3 covers 17 residues. Sequencing was performed on CD4+ or CD8+ T cells sorted from blood, taken in a trial of the OX40 agonist ivuxolimab. This clonotype was sampled from an adult with an advanced solid tumor such as melanoma, head and neck, liver or kidney cancer. This rearrangement joins TRBV10-3 to TRBJ2-1, with 9 bases aligning to TRBD2. The CDR3, as DNA: TGTGCCATCATGTCGGGCGGGAGGGGAAGGGCCTACAATGAGCAGTTCTTC. Residues: CAIMSGGRGRAYNEQFF.